This T cell receptor beta chain is drawn from a study of cytomegalovirus exposure and HLA in healthy donors. The method was immunoSEQ multiplex PCR; TCRdb's version includes in-frame clones alone and lacks a portion of them. The table records a few hundred thousand clones, about 90% of them present only once. The V end was cut by 3 bases, the J end by 6 bases, with 13 bases between. The CDR3 consists of 13 residues. Germline V gene lookup returns CDR1 SGHRS and CDR2 YFSETQ. The donors were part of the validation cohort of some 120 subjects. That cohort was separate from the first cohort, which comprised under 750 subjects.

This sequence joins TRBV5-1 and TRBJ2-7, with TRBD1 as a possible D gene (6 bases). The sequencing input was PBMCs. The sequence was collected from a woman under 30 in good health and CMV-seronegative. As DNA, the CDR3 is TGCGCCAGCAGCTCTAGAGCAGGGGCCGAGCAGTACTTC. Its translation is CASSSRAGAEQYF.